The 32 T cell receptor beta chains below all came from one sample that was sequenced in a study of blood T cell repertoires in COVID-19. Data came from immunoSEQ multiplex PCR; TCRdb stores just in-frame clones and leaves some out. The table shows about 130,000 clones, with roughly 69% occurring only once. Sequencing used peripheral blood. The receptors were gathered from a woman aged 65 to 85 with acute or convalescent COVID-19.

The chain recombines TRBV3-1 (or the pseudogene TRBV3-2) with TRBJ1-5; TRBD1 agrees at 7 bases. J gave up 4 bases and V 0 bases, and 3 bases lay outside the gene matches. The length of the CDR3 is 15 residues. Per germline, CDR1 LGHDT and CDR2 YNNKEL (reference sequence). The CDR3 sequence is CASSQERGLNQPQHF. The DNA of the CDR3 is TGTGCCAGCAGCCAAGAGAGGGGGCTAAATCAGCCCCAGCATTTT.

The sample holds one count of this clone. The chain links TRBV2 to TRBJ1-5; D might be TRBD1 (5 bases). The CDR3 has 15 residues. Per germline, CDR1 SNHLY and CDR2 FYNNEI. The V end was cut by 7 bases, the J end by 1 base, with 14 bases between. The CDR3 region has the DNA TGTGCCAGCAAGGAGTCGGCAGGGAGCAATCAGCCCCAGCATTTT. Protein: CASKESAGSNQPQHF.

This clone was detected a few times. The chain couples TRBV4-1 to TRBJ2-7, with TRBD2 matching over 7 bases. V shed 2 bases, J shed 4 bases, and the junction held 14 bases outside the gene matches. The CDR3 extends over 17 amino acids. CDR1 is MGHRA, CDR2 YSYEKL, per germline. The CDR3 loop is CASSQYLGGDVEYEQYF. For the CDR3, the DNA is TGCGCCAGCAGCCAATACCTGGGGGGGGACGTCGAGTACGAGCAGTACTTC.

The chain employs TRBV27 and TRBJ1-1; TRBD1 agrees at 7 bases. There are 16 residues in the CDR3. Looked up from germline, CDR1 is MNHEY and CDR2 is SMNVEV (reference sequence). V shed 2 bases and J 1 base; nucleotides not matched to a gene: 7. CDR3 sequence: CASSLGWTGWNTEAFF. In nucleotides, the CDR3 is TGTGCCAGCAGTTTAGGCTGGACAGGCTGGAACACTGAAGCTTTCTTT.

The rearrangement joins TRBV6-5 to TRBJ1-6; D remains ambiguous. The V gene's germline CDR1 is MNHEY and CDR2 SVGAGI. The V gene lost 10 bases and the J gene lost 9 bases, with 16 bases spanning the gap. This CDR3 is 13 amino acids long. The CDR3 is CATYGIEGSPLHF. CDR3 coding DNA: TGTGCCACCTACGGCATCGAGGGTTCACCCCTCCACTTT.

The chain employs TRBV28 and TRBJ1-2, with 8 bases aligning to TRBD1. CDR3 length: 14 amino acids. The trim removed 5 bases at V and 5 bases at J, leaving 7 bases unmatched. Per germline, CDR1 MDHEN and CDR2 SYDVKM. The CDR3 is CASSPPTGEYGYTF. The DNA of the CDR3 is TGTGCCAGCAGTCCGCCGACAGGGGAATATGGCTACACCTTC.

There are a few counts of this clone. The chain uses TRBV9 and TRBJ1-2; D is possibly TRBD1 (6 bases). V was shortened by 0 bases and J by 7 bases, with 10 bases between the two germline ends. CDR3 length: 13 amino acids. Germline CDR1 SGDLS, CDR2 YYNGEE. DNA for the CDR3: TGTGCCAGCAGCGTAGTACAGGGAAGTGGCTACACCTTC. Residues: CASSVVQGSGYTF.

The chain recombines TRBV9 with TRBJ2-5; 9 nucleotides align to TRBD2. CDR3 length: 16 residues. Losses at the gene ends were 4 bases for V and 7 bases for J; bases not matched to a gene: 14. Germline V gene lookup returns CDR1 SGDLS and CDR2 YYNGEE. The CDR3: CASSPQAAGGPGTQYF. The CDR3 DNA sequence: TGTGCCAGCAGCCCCCAAGCCGCGGGAGGGCCCGGGACCCAGTACTTC. Full variable domain (rest looked up from reference TRBV9 and TRBJ2-5): DSGVTQTPKHLITATGQRVTLRCSPRSGDLSVYWYQQSLDQGLQFLIQYYNGEERAKGNILERFSAQQFPDLHSELNLSSLELGDSALYFCASSPQAAGGPGTQYFGPGTRLLVL.

V and J are TRBV7-8 and TRBJ1-3; D may be TRBD1 (6 bases). The CDR3 consists of 16 residues. Germline V gene sequence: CDR1 SGHVS, CDR2 FQNEAQ. V gave up 5 bases and J gave up 0 bases, with 14 bases separating them. DNA for the CDR3: TGTGCCAGCAGCCCAGGGGCTGGGAGCTCTGGAAACACCATATATTTT. This gives the protein CASSPGAGSSGNTIYF.

This clone was observed a few times. The chain uses TRBV10-3 and TRBJ1-1; 7 nucleotides match TRBD1. CDR1 ENHRY and CDR2 SYGVKD come from the germline V gene. Trimming cost V 0 bases and J 0 bases; bases outside gene matches: 10. This CDR3 is built from 18 residues. CDR3 DNA sequence: TGTGCCATCAGTGAGTCATTAACGACAGGGCCGATGAACACTGAAGCTTTCTTT. Protein product: CAISESLTTGPMNTEAFF.

V and J are TRBV2 and TRBJ2-1; unclear D gene. Germline CDR1 reads SNHLY; CDR2 reads FYNNEI. V was trimmed by 4 bases and J by 6 bases, leaving 7 bases between them. The CDR3 runs to 12 residues. The CDR3 sequence: CASSGLSNEQFF. For the CDR3, the DNA is TGTGCCAGCAGTGGACTGTCCAATGAGCAGTTCTTC.

This chain uses TRBV10-2 with TRBJ2-3, with 12 bases that match TRBD2. The CDR3 is 16 amino acids. V was pared by 10 bases and J by 1 base, with 9 bases of the junction left unmatched. CDR1 and CDR2 (germline): WSHSY, SAAADI. The CDR3 loop reads CAIQPPSGGGTDTQYF. The CDR3 DNA is TGCGCCATACAGCCTCCTAGCGGGGGGGGCACAGATACGCAGTATTTT.

CDR3 sequence: CASSLTAGTAYGYTF. The CDR3, as DNA: TGTGCCAGCAGCTTGACTGCCGGGACAGCCTATGGCTACACCTTC. V usage is TRBV5-8 and J usage is TRBJ1-2, with 7 nucleotides matching TRBD1. Trimming removed 1 base from V and 4 bases from J; junction bases left unmatched: 7. The CDR3 has 15 amino acids. Per germline, CDR1 SGHTS and CDR2 YDEGEE.

J is TRBJ2-2 and V is TRBV7-2, with D uncertain. This CDR3 comprises 13 residues. Trimming pared 5 bases from V and 7 bases from J, leaving 11 bases between. Germline V gene sequence: CDR1 SGHTA, CDR2 FQGNSA. CDR3 nucleotides: TGTGCCAGCAGCAAAGAGGTGGGCGGGGAGCTGTTTTTT. Protein: CASSKEVGGELFF.

V usage is TRBV5-1 and J usage is TRBJ2-7; TRBD1 matches at 12 bases. Unmatched junction bases numbered 7, after V lost 3 bases and J lost 6 bases. The CDR3 has 15 residues. The germline V gene encodes CDR1 SGHRS and CDR2 YFSETQ. The CDR3 DNA sequence: TGCGCCAGCAGCTCCCAGGGACAGGGGGCGGGCGAGCAGTACTTC. This codes for CASSSQGQGAGEQYF.

J is TRBJ1-6 and V is TRBV12-5; D gene unclear. The germline V gene encodes CDR1 LGHNT and CDR2 FRNRAP. This CDR3 spans 14 amino acids. V shed 1 base and J shed 10 bases, with 11 bases lying between them. CDR3 in DNA: TGTGCTAGTGGTTTGGCCGGATCGGGATCACCCCTCCACTTT. Its translation is CASGLAGSGSPLHF.

The chain joins TRBV5-1 to TRBJ1-1; 7 nucleotides line up with TRBD1. The CDR3 loop spans 13 amino acids. CDR1 SGHRS and CDR2 YFSETQ come from the germline V gene. V lost 4 bases and J lost 6; bases outside the gene matches: 6. DNA for the CDR3: TGCGCCAGCAGCCTACAGGGGATATCTGAAGCTTTCTTT. Protein product: CASSLQGISEAFF.

J is TRBJ1-4 and V is TRBV5-1, with a weak D call TRBD1 (5 bases). The CDR3 has 14 residues. Trimming took off 0 bases at V and 3 bases at J, with 6 bases between the two ends. Germline-derived CDR1 and CDR2 are SGHRS and YFSETQ. The chain's CDR3 is CASSLGQSNEKLFF. The DNA for the CDR3 is TGCGCCAGCAGCTTGGGACAGTCTAATGAAAAACTGTTTTTT.

This clone appeared a few times. The chain links TRBV7-2 to TRBJ2-2, with TRBD2 matching 9 bases. Germline values: CDR1 SGHTA, CDR2 FQGNSA. The CDR3 consists of 16 residues. Trimming at V came to 5 bases and at J to 5 bases, leaving 9 bases not matched to a gene. Here the CDR3 reads CASSGGASGITGELFF. The CDR3 nucleotides read TGTGCCAGCAGCGGGGGGGCTAGCGGGATAACCGGGGAGCTGTTTTTT.

V usage is TRBV7-2 and J usage is TRBJ1-1; the D is unclear. The V and J ends lost 2 bases and 1 base respectively, with 11 bases between them. CDR3 length: 15 amino acids. In germline, CDR1 is SGHTA, CDR2 FQGNSA. CDR3 DNA: TGTGCCAGCAGCTTAAGGTGGGGAGGGAACACTGAAGCTTTCTTT. Its protein is CASSLRWGGNTEAFF.

J is TRBJ1-4 and V is TRBV4-3, with D unresolved. V gave up 3 bases and J gave up 8 bases, with 10 bases separating them. The CDR3 runs 13 residues. Germline CDR1 is LGHNA and CDR2 is YSLEER. The CDR3 is CASSHRGVEKLFF. The DNA of the CDR3 is TGCGCCAGCAGCCATCGGGGTGTAGAAAAACTGTTTTTT.

The chain recombines TRBV5-4 with TRBJ2-5, with TRBD2 matching over 8 bases. CDR1 is SGHNT, CDR2 YYREEE, per germline (reference sequence). This CDR3 has 13 residues. Losses at the gene ends were 5 bases for V and 2 bases for J; bases not matched to a gene: 2. In DNA, the CDR3 is TGTGCCAGCAGGCCGGGGGGGCAAGAGACCCAGTACTTC. Translated: CASRPGGQETQYF. Complete variable domain (other parts from reference TRBV5-4 and TRBJ2-5): ETGVTQSPTHLIKTRGQQVTLRCSSQSGHNTVSWYQQALGQGPQFIFQYYREEENGRGNFPPRFSGLQFPNYSSELNVNALELDDSALYLCASRPGGQETQYFGPGTRLLVL.

The V call is TRBV4-1, the J call TRBJ2-7; D is ambiguous. Trimming shortened V by 0 bases and J by 3 bases, and 9 bases separated the two germline ends. The CDR3 runs to 14 residues. Per the germline V gene, CDR1 is MGHRA and CDR2 is YSYEKL. The CDR3 DNA follows: TGCGCCAGCAGCCAAGATCGCGGAGTCTACGAGCAGTACTTC. Its translation is CASSQDRGVYEQYF.

CDR3 sequence: CASSLDPAGLPYEQYF. CDR3 coding DNA: TGTGCCAGCAGCTTGGATCCAGCGGGGCTTCCCTACGAGCAGTACTTC. The chain links TRBV5-6 to TRBJ2-7; 7 positions agree with TRBD2. Germline assignment: CDR1 SGHDT and CDR2 YYEEEE. J lost 2 bases, V lost 0 bases, and 8 bases had no gene match. The CDR3 sequence is 16 residues long.

The V and J genes are TRBV9 and TRBJ2-3; D gene ambiguous. The CDR3 contains 16 residues. Germline V gene data show CDR1 as SGDLS and CDR2 as YYNGEE. The V gene lost 7 bases and the J gene lost 0 bases, with 18 bases spanning the gap. The CDR3 protein is CASAPGPGVSTDTQYF. In nucleotides, the CDR3 is TGTGCCAGCGCACCCGGCCCGGGTGTTAGCACAGATACGCAGTATTTT. The variable domain in full, completed from reference TRBV9 and TRBJ2-3, reads DSGVTQTPKHLITATGQRVTLRCSPRSGDLSVYWYQQSLDQGLQFLIQYYNGEERAKGNILERFSAQQFPDLHSELNLSSLELGDSALYFCASAPGPGVSTDTQYFGPGTRLTVL.

The chain recombines TRBV2 with TRBJ1-1; D gene ambiguous. Germline loops: CDR1 SNHLY, CDR2 FYNNEI. V was clipped by 5 bases and J by 4 bases, with 8 bases between them. The CDR3 runs to 12 residues. In nucleotides, the CDR3 is TGTGCCAGCAGTCTGCGCGGCACTGAAGCTTTCTTT. Translating it yields CASSLRGTEAFF.

The gene calls are TRBV7-2 and TRBJ1-3, with TRBD1 matching 10 bases. J lost 0 bases, V lost 4 bases, and 6 bases had no gene match. The V gene's germline CDR1 is SGHTA and CDR2 FQGNSA. The CDR3 totals 17 residues. The CDR3 DNA reads TGTGCCAGCAGCTGGGGACAGGGGCCCATCTCTGGAAACACCATATATTTT. Its translation: CASSWGQGPISGNTIYF.

This sequence joins TRBV10-3 and TRBJ1-1; D may be TRBD1 (5 bases). Germline V CDR1 and CDR2: ENHRY, SYGVKD. The V end was cut by 3 bases, the J end by 1 base, with 9 bases between. The CDR3 covers 14 residues. The CDR3: CAISEQAGNTEAFF. CDR3 coding DNA: TGTGCCATCAGTGAACAGGCTGGGAACACTGAAGCTTTCTTT.

The chain carries TRBV27 and TRBJ1-1; 7 bases map to TRBD1. The CDR3 extends over 15 amino acids. Germline V gene lookup returns CDR1 MNHEY and CDR2 SMNVEV (reference sequence). V gave up 6 bases and J gave up 5 bases; unmatched junction bases: 12. CDR3 sequence reads: CASRPTGVGGTEAFF. For the CDR3, the DNA is TGTGCCAGCAGGCCAACAGGGGTCGGAGGGACTGAAGCTTTCTTT.

This clone has only a few counts. V is TRBV5-1 and J is TRBJ1-1, with D tentatively TRBD1 (6 bases). Germline CDR1 SGHRS, CDR2 YFSETQ. With 5 bases removed from V and 3 bases from J, the gap between germline ends came to 11 bases. This CDR3 comprises 13 residues. CDR3 coding DNA: TGCGCCAGCAGTGCAGGGGCGGACACTGAAGCTTTCTTT. Its translation is CASSAGADTEAFF.

CDR3 in DNA: TGTGCCAGCAGCTTAGTGTCTAGCGGGGGTTTCAATGAGCAGTTCTTC. Its protein product is CASSLVSSGGFNEQFF. The rearrangement uses TRBV13 and TRBJ2-1; 10 bases match TRBD2. With 1 base clipped from V and 6 bases from J, the junction kept 6 bases outside the gene matches. Germline V gene data show CDR1 as PRHDT and CDR2 as FYEKMQ (reference sequence). The CDR3 loop spans 16 amino acids.

The rearrangement uses TRBV7-9 and TRBJ2-5, with D tentatively TRBD2 (5 bases). Trimming removed 3 bases from V and 5 bases from J, with 13 bases in between. This CDR3 has 14 amino acids. Germline CDR1 reads SEHNR; CDR2 reads FQNEAQ (reference sequence). In DNA, the CDR3 is TGTGCCAGCAGCTTCTCAGACCGAGGGGAGACCCAGTACTTC. This sequence encodes CASSFSDRGETQYF. The variable domain in full, with the rest retrieved from reference TRBV7-9 and TRBJ2-5, is DTGVSQNPRHKITKRGQNVTFRCDPISEHNRLYWYRQTLGQGPEFLTYFQNEAQLEKSRLLSDRFSAERPKGSFSTLEIQRTEQGDSAMYLCASSFSDRGETQYFGPGTRLLVL.